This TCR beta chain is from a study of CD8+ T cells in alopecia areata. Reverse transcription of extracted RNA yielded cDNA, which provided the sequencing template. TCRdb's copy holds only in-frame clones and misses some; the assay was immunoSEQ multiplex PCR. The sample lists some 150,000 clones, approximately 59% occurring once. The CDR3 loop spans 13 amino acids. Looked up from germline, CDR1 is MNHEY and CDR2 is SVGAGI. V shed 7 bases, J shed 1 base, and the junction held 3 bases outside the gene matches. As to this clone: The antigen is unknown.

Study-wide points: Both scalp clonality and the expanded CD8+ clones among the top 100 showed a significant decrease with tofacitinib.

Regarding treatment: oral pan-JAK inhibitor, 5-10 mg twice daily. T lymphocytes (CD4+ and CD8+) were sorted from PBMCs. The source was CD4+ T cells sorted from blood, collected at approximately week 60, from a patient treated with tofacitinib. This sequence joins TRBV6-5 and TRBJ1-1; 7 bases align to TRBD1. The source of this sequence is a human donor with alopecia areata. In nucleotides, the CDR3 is TGTGCCAGCACAACAGGGGAGAACACTGAAGCTTTCTTT. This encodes CASTTGENTEAFF.